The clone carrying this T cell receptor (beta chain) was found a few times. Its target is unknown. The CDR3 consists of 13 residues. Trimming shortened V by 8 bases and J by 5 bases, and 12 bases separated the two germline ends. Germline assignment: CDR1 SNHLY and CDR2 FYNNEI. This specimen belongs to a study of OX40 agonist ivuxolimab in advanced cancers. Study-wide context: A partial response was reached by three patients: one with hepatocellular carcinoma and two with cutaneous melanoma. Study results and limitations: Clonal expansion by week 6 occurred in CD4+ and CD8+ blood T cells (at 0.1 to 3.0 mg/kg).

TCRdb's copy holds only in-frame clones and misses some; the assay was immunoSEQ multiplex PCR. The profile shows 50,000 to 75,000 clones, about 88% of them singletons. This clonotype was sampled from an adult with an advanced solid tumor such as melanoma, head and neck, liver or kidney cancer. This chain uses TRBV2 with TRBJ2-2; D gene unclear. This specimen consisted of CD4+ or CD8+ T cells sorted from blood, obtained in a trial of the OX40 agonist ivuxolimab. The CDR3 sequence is CASGRQLTGELFF. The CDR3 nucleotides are TGTGCCAGCGGGCGTCAGTTAACCGGGGAGCTGTTTTTT.